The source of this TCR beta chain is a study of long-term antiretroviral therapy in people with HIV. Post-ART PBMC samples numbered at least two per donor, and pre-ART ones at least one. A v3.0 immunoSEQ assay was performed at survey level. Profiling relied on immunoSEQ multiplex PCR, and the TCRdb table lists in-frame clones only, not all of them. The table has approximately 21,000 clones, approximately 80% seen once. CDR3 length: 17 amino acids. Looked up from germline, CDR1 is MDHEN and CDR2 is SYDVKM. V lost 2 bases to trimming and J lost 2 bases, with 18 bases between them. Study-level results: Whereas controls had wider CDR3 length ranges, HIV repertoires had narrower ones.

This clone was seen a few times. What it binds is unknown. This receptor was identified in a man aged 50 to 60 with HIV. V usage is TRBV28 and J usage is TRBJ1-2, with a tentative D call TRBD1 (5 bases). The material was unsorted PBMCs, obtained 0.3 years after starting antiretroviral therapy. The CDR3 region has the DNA TGTGCCAGCAGTTTAGCGGTATTGCGGGACCACAACTATGGCTACACCTTC. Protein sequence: CASSLAVLRDHNYGYTF.